This T cell receptor beta chain was sequenced for a study of T cell repertoires in cytomegalovirus infection. Background on the study: Through public TCR beta signatures, both CMV infection and matching HLA type were indicated. Study-level points and caveats: Identification of carriers of CMV plus the relevant HLA was achieved through cumulative public TCR beta family frequency. The ex vivo response showed dominance by HLA-C-restricted CMV-specific TCR beta clonotypes.

TCRdb independently ran MiXCR on the reads; one entry per CDR3 protein. The table has some 940,000 distinct CDR3 sequences, under 40% seen once. V was pared by 2 bases and J by 2 bases, with 6 bases between. From germline, CDR1 is SQVTM and CDR2 ANQGSEA. This CDR3 is built from 12 residues. This clonotype was detected a few times. Its specificity is not known. Sequenced material: cultured CD8+ T cells from PBMCs, taken from culture after CMV antigen stimulation. The TCR comes from a human donor in good health (CMV status not recorded). Some clones in this sample may be carry-over from other donors' samples. The V and J genes are TRBV29-1 and TRBJ1-2, with a tentative D call TRBD1 (5 bases). The CDR3 loop is CSVEYRNYGYTF. The CDR3 bases are TGCAGCGTTGAATACAGGAACTATGGCTACACCTTC.